One and the same sample provided the 16 T cell receptor beta chains below, sequenced in a study of blood T cell repertoires in COVID-19. Here immunoSEQ multiplex PCR was the method, and the copy in TCRdb shows in-frame clones only, minus some. This table has about 370,000 clones, just over 90% appearing once. The sequenced sample consisted of PBMCs or T cells enriched from blood (not recorded which). The receptors come from a woman in her 40s who had been exposed to COVID-19.

This clone showed up just once. The chain couples TRBV29-1 to TRBJ2-1, with D perhaps TRBD1 (5 bases). With 4 bases removed from V and 8 bases from J, the gap between germline ends came to 6 bases. In germline, CDR1 is SQVTM, CDR2 ANQGSEA. This CDR3 comprises 10 residues. The CDR3, as DNA: TGCAGCGTTGGACAGCATGAGCAGTTCTTC. Its translation: CSVGQHEQFF.

This chain links TRBV11-2 with TRBJ1-4; D is perhaps TRBD1 (5 bases). The CDR3 is 14 amino acids. The germline V gene has CDR1 SGHAT and CDR2 FQNNGV. V was shortened by 1 base and J by 7 bases, with 10 bases between the two germline ends. The CDR3 here is CASSLGRASEKLFF. The CDR3 DNA is TGTGCCAGCAGCTTAGGCAGGGCGAGTGAAAAACTGTTTTTT.

This rearrangement joins TRBV6-1 to TRBJ1-5, with 7 bases lining up with TRBD1. From germline, CDR1 is MNHNS and CDR2 SASEGT. V dropped 2 bases and J dropped 2; count of bases not matched to a gene: 9. The CDR3 length is 17 residues. The CDR3 reads CASSERLRQGGNQPQHF. Written as DNA, the CDR3 is TGTGCCAGCAGTGAAAGGCTTCGGCAGGGGGGCAATCAGCCCCAGCATTTT.

The chain couples TRBV19 to TRBJ2-3; possible D gene TRBD2, 7 bases. This CDR3 is 13 amino acids long. In germline, CDR1 is LNHDA, CDR2 SQIVND (reference sequence). V lost 10 bases and J 3 bases, leaving 14 bases between the germline ends. CDR3 coding DNA: TGTGCCACAACACAGGGAGGGACAGATACGCAGTATTTT. Protein: CATTQGGTDTQYF.

The J gene is TRBJ2-1, the V gene TRBV3-1 (or the pseudogene TRBV3-2); D remains unclear. Germline V gene sequence: CDR1 LGHDT, CDR2 YNNKEL (reference sequence). The CDR3 sequence is 13 residues long. V was cut by 0 bases and J by 9 bases, with 9 bases left in between. CDR3 protein: CASSQDSRGEQFF. The DNA for the CDR3 is TGTGCCAGCAGCCAAGACTCCAGAGGTGAGCAGTTCTTC.

The CDR3 DNA follows: TGTGCCTGGAAGCGGGATCCCGGACCCGGGGAGCAGTACTTC. It is translated as CAWKRDPGPGEQYF. The chain couples TRBV30 to TRBJ2-7, with TRBD2 matching over 7 bases. V dropped 4 bases and J dropped 7; count of bases not matched to a gene: 13. Germline CDR1 and CDR2: GTSNPN and SVGIG (reference sequence). The CDR3 is made up of 14 amino acids.

The V and J genes are TRBV12-3 or TRBV12-4 and TRBJ2-5; D not certain. The CDR3 runs to 13 residues. V lost 3 bases, J lost 5 bases, and 10 bases lay in between. CDR3 residues: CASSFEPMETQYF. In nucleotides, the CDR3 is TGTGCCAGCAGTTTTGAACCTATGGAGACCCAGTACTTC.

The gene calls are TRBV19 and TRBJ1-6, with 9 bases fitting TRBD1. V lost 4 bases to trimming and J lost 7 bases; unmatched junction nucleotides: 8. This CDR3 comprises 16 residues. Per the germline V gene, CDR1 is LNHDA and CDR2 is SQIVND (reference sequence). The CDR3 protein is CASSTTGTGLNSPLHF. CDR3 DNA: TGTGCCAGTAGTACCACCGGGACAGGGCTGAATTCACCCCTCCACTTT.

A note on this clone: Other DNA sequences in the same sample also yield this CDR3. The rearrangement joins TRBV30 to TRBJ2-2; D is uncertain. The V end lost 2 bases, the J end lost 6 bases, and 7 bases lay between the germline ends. This CDR3 contains 12 residues. CDR1 and CDR2 (germline): GTSNPN, SVGIG (reference sequence). The CDR3: CAWSRVAGELFF. For the CDR3, the DNA is TGTGCCTGGAGTCGGGTAGCCGGGGAGCTGTTTTTT.

This CDR3 is CASATGTGTSPLHF. For the CDR3, the DNA is TGTGCCAGTGCCACCGGGACAGGGACTTCACCCCTCCACTTT. The chain has TRBV19 and TRBJ1-6; 9 bases are a match to TRBD1. V lost 8 bases and J lost 9; bases outside the gene matches: 8. Germline V CDR1 and CDR2: LNHDA, SQIVND (reference sequence). This CDR3 has 14 amino acids.

This clone was recorded once. The V and J genes are TRBV27 and TRBJ1-6, with D uncertain. Germline V lookup: CDR1 MNHEY, CDR2 SMNVEV (reference sequence). Trimming pared 3 bases from V and 0 bases from J, leaving 18 bases between. CDR3 length equals 19 residues. CDR3 sequence (DNA): TGTGCCAGCAGTTTGCAACCCGGGAGAGGTAGCTCCTATAATTCACCCCTCCACTTT. It encodes CASSLQPGRGSSYNSPLHF.

This clone showed up just once. V is TRBV19 and J is TRBJ2-2; 12 bases line up with TRBD2. The CDR3 extends over 16 amino acids. Germline assignment: CDR1 LNHDA and CDR2 SQIVND (reference sequence). After removal of 5 bases from V and 5 bases from J, the junction contained 6 bases not matched to a gene. CDR3 sequence reads: CASSLFLAGGTGELFF. CDR3 nucleotide sequence: TGTGCCAGTAGTTTGTTCCTAGCGGGAGGGACCGGGGAGCTGTTTTTT.

This clone was seen once. The J gene is TRBJ2-7, the V gene TRBV11-3; 8 bases line up with TRBD2. V shed 2 bases and J 4 bases; nucleotides not matched to a gene: 10. Germline CDR1 reads SGHNT; CDR2 reads YENEEA. This CDR3 region has 16 residues. The CDR3 here is CASSLIVSSGSYEQYF. CDR3 DNA: TGTGCCAGCAGCTTAATAGTCTCTAGCGGGTCATACGAGCAGTACTTC.

The gene calls are TRBV7-6 and TRBJ2-2; D not certain. The V end lost 4 bases, the J end lost 5 bases, and 17 bases lay between the germline ends. The CDR3 is 16 residues long. Germline V CDR1 and CDR2: SGHVS, FNYEAQ. The CDR3 bases are TGTGCCAGCAGCTCTGCCGGTGGTGAATTGACCGGGGAGCTGTTTTTT. Protein product: CASSSAGGELTGELFF.

The CDR3 sequence: CASSRGGNYGYTF. In nucleotides, the CDR3 is TGCGCCAGCAGCCGGGGGGGCAACTATGGCTACACCTTC. This chain joins TRBV4-3 and TRBJ1-2, with D possibly matching TRBD1 (6 bases). V was shortened by 4 bases and J by 2 bases, with 8 bases between the two germline ends. The CDR3 loop spans 13 amino acids. CDR1 and CDR2 (germline): LGHNA, YSLEER.

CDR3 bases: TGTGCCTGGAGTGCACGGGATGGTGCTTTCTTT. Its protein product is CAWSARDGAFF. The chain combines TRBV30 with TRBJ1-1; D is unresolved. CDR3 size: 11 residues. Trimming stripped 1 base from V and 11 bases from J, with 11 bases between. Looked up from germline, CDR1 is GTSNPN and CDR2 is SVGIG (reference sequence).